This record concerns one TCR beta chain sequence. The antigen is not known. This table comes from immunoSEQ multiplex PCR, and its TCRdb copy is limited to in-frame clones, with some not included. The table has about 34,000 clones, more than 70% seen once. The sample belongs to a study of a mutant IDH1 vaccine in newly diagnosed glioma. Study conclusions and caveats: About 92% of patients showed vaccine-induced immune responses across multiple MHC alleles.

Time point reported: baseline, week 1 (first vaccination visit). Treatment meaning: pre-vaccination baseline after standard-of-care therapy. The donors had new WHO grade 3 or 4 astrocytomas; these were IDH1-mutant and ATRX-lost. CDR1 and CDR2 (germline): SGHNT, YYREEE (reference sequence). The V end was cut by 0 bases, the J end by 3 bases, with 10 bases between. The CDR3 is 15 residues long. This sequence was found in a man aged 45-60 years with glioma. Some clones in this sample may be carry-over from other donors' samples. V and J are TRBV5-4 and TRBJ1-3; tentatively, D is TRBD1 (5 bases). The sequencing used peripheral blood mononuclear cells (PBMCs), collected from a glioma patient treated with radiotherapy, temozolomide or both. CDR3 residues: CASSLAAGNGNTIYF. DNA for the CDR3: TGTGCCAGCAGCTTGGCTGCAGGGAATGGAAACACCATATATTTT.